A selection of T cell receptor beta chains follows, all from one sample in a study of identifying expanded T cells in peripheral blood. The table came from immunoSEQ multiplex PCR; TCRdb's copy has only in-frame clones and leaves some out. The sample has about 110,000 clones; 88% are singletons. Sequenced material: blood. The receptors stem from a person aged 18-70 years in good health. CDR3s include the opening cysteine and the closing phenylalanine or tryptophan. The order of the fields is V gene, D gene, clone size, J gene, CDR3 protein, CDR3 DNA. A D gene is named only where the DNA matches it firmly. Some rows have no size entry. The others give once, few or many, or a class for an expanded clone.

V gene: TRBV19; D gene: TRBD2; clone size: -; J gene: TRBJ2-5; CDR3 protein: CASTPPGGAGETQYF; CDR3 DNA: TGTGCCAGTACCCCTCCCGGGGGGGCGGGGGAGACCCAGTACTTC
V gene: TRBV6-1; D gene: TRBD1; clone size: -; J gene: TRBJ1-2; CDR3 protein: CASSAGTGVTNYGYTF; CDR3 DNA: TGTGCCAGCAGTGCCGGGACAGGCGTAACTAACTATGGCTACACCTTC
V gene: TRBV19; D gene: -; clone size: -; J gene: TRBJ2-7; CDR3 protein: CASSPRGGVREQYF; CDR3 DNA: TGTGCCAGTAGTCCGCGTGGCGGGGTGAGGGAGCAGTACTTC
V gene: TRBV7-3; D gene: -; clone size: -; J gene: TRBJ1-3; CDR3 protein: CASSLADTNTIYF; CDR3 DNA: TGTGCCAGCAGCTTAGCGGACACAAACACCATATATTTT
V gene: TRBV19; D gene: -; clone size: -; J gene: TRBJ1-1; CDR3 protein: CASSILGVNTEAFF; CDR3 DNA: TGTGCCAGTAGTATTCTAGGGGTGAACACTGAAGCTTTCTTT
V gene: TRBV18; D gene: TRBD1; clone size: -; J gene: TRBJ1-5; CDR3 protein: CASSGQVMGGNQPQHF; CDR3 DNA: TGTGCCAGCTCAGGACAGGTGATGGGGGGTAATCAGCCCCAGCATTTT
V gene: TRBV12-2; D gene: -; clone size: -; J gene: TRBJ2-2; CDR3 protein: CASRSRDRKNTGELFF; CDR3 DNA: TGTGCAAGTCGCTCCCGGGACAGAAAGAACACCGGGGAGCTGTTTTTT
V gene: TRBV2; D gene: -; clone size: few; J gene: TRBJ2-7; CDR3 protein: CASSRGSVHEQYF; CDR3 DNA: TGTGCCAGCAGTCGTGGCAGTGTCCACGAGCAGTACTTC
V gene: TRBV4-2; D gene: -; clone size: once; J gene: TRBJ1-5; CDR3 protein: CASSQDVGQPQHF; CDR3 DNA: TGTGCCAGCAGCCAAGACGTGGGTCAGCCCCAGCATTTT
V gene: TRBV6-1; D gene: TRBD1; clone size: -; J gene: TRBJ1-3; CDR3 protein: CASSETGGSSGNTIYF; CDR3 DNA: TGTGCCAGCAGTGAAACAGGGGGTTCCTCTGGAAACACCATATATTTT
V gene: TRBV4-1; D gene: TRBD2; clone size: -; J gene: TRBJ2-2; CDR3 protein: CASSQDPRSGSAPGELFF; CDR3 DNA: TGCGCCAGCAGCCAAGATCCAAGGAGCGGGAGTGCTCCCGGGGAGCTGTTTTTT
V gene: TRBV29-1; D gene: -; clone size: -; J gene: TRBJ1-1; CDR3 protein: CSVGSPRRVSEAFF; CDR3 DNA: TGCAGCGTTGGATCACCTCGAAGGGTTAGTGAAGCTTTCTTT
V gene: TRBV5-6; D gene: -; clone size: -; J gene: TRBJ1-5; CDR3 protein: CASSALGGGYSNQPQHF; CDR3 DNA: TGTGCCAGCAGCGCCCTTGGCGGGGGCTATAGCAATCAGCCCCAGCATTTT
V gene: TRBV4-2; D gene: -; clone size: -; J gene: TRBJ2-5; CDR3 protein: CASSQFRGQETQYF; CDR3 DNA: TGTGCCAGCAGCCAATTTCGTGGCCAAGAGACCCAGTACTTC
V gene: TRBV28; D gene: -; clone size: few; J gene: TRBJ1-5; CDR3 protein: CASSPLTAQHF; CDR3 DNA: TGTGCCAGCAGTCCCCTTACGGCCCAGCATTTT
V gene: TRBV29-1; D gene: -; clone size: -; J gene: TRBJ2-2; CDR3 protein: CSVEDVGHTGELFF; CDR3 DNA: TGCAGCGTTGAAGATGTCGGGCACACCGGGGAGCTGTTTTTT
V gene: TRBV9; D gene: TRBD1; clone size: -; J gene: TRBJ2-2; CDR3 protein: CASSVGDRSGTGELFF; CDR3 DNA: TGTGCCAGCAGCGTAGGGGACAGGTCGGGTACCGGGGAGCTGTTTTTT
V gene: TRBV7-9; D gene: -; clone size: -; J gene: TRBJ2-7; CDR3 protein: CASSLAGSTYEQYF; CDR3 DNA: TGTGCCAGCAGCTTAGCGGGGTCCACCTACGAGCAGTACTTC
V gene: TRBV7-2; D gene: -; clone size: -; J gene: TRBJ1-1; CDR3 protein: CASSLDGGAPAFF; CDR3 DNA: TGTGCCAGCAGCTTAGATGGGGGCGCTCCAGCTTTCTTT
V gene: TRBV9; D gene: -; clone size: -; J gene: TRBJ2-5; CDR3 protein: CASSVSGARETQYF; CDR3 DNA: TGTGCCAGCAGCGTATCCGGGGCCCGGGAGACCCAGTACTTC
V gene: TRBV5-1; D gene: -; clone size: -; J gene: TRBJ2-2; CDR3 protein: CASSSDLFPRAGELFF; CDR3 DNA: TGCGCCAGCAGCTCCGATCTGTTCCCTCGGGCCGGGGAGCTGTTTTTT
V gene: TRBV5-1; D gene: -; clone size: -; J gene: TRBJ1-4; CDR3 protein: CASSLTSQSRYTEKLFF; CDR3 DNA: TGCGCCAGCAGCTTGACTTCCCAATCACGATACACTGAAAAACTGTTTTTT